This T cell receptor beta chain was identified in a study of control samples from healthy donors and cancer patients. This clone appeared once. This CDR3 is 13 amino acids long. Looked up from germline, CDR1 is KGHSH and CDR2 is LQKENI. V lost 4 bases and J 1 base, leaving 7 bases between the germline ends. Sequencing was performed with immunoSEQ multiplex PCR; in TCRdb, only in-frame clones are kept and a portion is missing. The sample consists of around 74,000 clones, about 92% of them appearing once. The chain employs TRBV18 and TRBJ1-1; D remains unclear. The sequence was obtained from an older woman in good health. Specimen: blood. The CDR3 region has the DNA TGTGCCAGCTCACAGGGAAGGAACACTGAAGCTTTCTTT. As protein: CASSQGRNTEAFF.